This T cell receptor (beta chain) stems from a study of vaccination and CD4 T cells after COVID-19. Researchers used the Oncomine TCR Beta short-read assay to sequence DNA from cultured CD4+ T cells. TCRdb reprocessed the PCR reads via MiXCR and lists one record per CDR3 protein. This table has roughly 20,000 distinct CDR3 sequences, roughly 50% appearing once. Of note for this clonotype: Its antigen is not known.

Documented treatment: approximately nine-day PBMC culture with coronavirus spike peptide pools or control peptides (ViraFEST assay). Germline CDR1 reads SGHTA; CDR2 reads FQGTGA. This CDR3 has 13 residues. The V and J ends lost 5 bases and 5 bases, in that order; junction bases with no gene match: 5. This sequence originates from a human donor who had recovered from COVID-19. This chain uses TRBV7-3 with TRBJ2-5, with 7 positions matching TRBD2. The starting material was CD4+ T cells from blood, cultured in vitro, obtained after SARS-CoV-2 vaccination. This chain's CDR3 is CASSPGGGETQYF. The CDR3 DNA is TGTGCCAGCAGCCCTGGGGGGGGGGAGACCCAGTACTTC.